This T cell receptor beta chain originates from a study of PD-1 blockade in classical Hodgkin lymphoma. The CDR3 contains 16 residues. Per the germline V gene, CDR1 is SGHAT and CDR2 is FQNNGV. Trimming removed 2 bases from V and 0 bases from J; junction bases left unmatched: 5. The protocol was immunoSEQ multiplex PCR, while the TCRdb copy is restricted to in-frame clones and leaves out a portion. This repertoire shows 27,000 or so clones, around 83% found once; its top ten account for approximately 2.6%. The time point denotes: cycle 4 day 1 (C4D1), after 6 weeks of nivolumab. Exposure to brentuximab vedotin varied, and each patient had relapsed following autologous stem cell transplantation. Investigators isolated CD4+ T cells from thawed PBMCs through magnetic negative selection. Best responses were complete response, partial response or progressive disease. Study-level points and caveats: Exclusion removed patients who began nivolumab under 1 year after ASCT. Baseline TCR diversity was reportedly lower in newly diagnosed patients than in healthy donors. It was reported as lower still in relapsed/refractory patients.

Remarks on this clone: Its antigen remains unknown.

Sequencing used CD4+ T cells from blood, obtained before the fourth cycle of nivolumab. V usage is TRBV11-2 and J usage is TRBJ2-7; 9 nucleotides agree with TRBD1. This TCR derives from a human donor with classical Hodgkin lymphoma. The CDR3 sequence is CASSLSTGGSSYEQYF. The CDR3 nucleotides are TGTGCCAGCAGCTTATCGACAGGGGGAAGCTCCTACGAGCAGTACTTC.